These 18 T cell receptor beta chains share one sample of origin, sequenced in a study of cytomegalovirus exposure and HLA in healthy donors. Researchers ran the PCR with 60 Vbeta and 13 Jbeta primers. The table came from immunoSEQ multiplex PCR; TCRdb's copy has only in-frame clones and leaves some out. Counted here are some 150,000 clones, around 77% occurring once; the ten biggest clones make up more than 3.5%. Sequenced sample: PBMCs. The source of these receptors is a man aged 25-40 years in good health and CMV-seropositive.

This chain connects TRBV6-5 to TRBJ1-2; 7 bases align to TRBD1. The ends lost 0 bases at V and 3 bases at J; junction bases unmatched: 4. CDR1 is MNHEY, CDR2 SVGAGI, per germline. The CDR3 runs to 15 residues. CDR3 in DNA: TGTGCCAGCAGTTACTCAGGCAGGGGGGACTATGGCTACACCTTC. Encoded protein: CASSYSGRGDYGYTF.

V is TRBV28 and J is TRBJ1-6; D is unclear. Between the trimmed V and J ends, which lost 6 bases and 4 bases, there was a span of 13 bases. CDR1 is MDHEN and CDR2 is SYDVKM in the germline V gene. This CDR3 is built from 15 residues. This chain's CDR3 is CASRGTETYNSPLHF. CDR3 in DNA: TGTGCCAGCAGGGGTACAGAAACTTATAATTCACCCCTCCACTTT.

This chain links TRBV4-3 with TRBJ2-1; weak D call: TRBD2 (6 bases). The CDR3 loop spans 15 amino acids. The ends were cut back, 4 bases at V and 0 bases at J, with 10 bases in the middle. Germline lookup yields CDR1 LGHNA and CDR2 YSLEER. DNA of the CDR3: TGCGCCAGCAGCCCCGGGACTGTCTCCTACAATGAGCAGTTCTTC. Translating gives CASSPGTVSYNEQFF.

The count of this clone is one. This rearrangement joins TRBV5-6 to TRBJ2-5, with D possibly being TRBD2 (5 bases). V was clipped by 1 base and J by 5 bases, with 12 bases between them. The CDR3 sequence is 14 residues long. Germline lookup yields CDR1 SGHDT and CDR2 YYEEEE. CDR3 loop: CASSLWAAGETQYF. As DNA, the CDR3 is TGTGCCAGCAGCTTGTGGGCCGCGGGCGAGACCCAGTACTTC.

V gene TRBV6-1 combines with J gene TRBJ2-7; D is possibly TRBD1 (5 bases). The V end lost 3 bases, the J end lost 0 bases, and 9 bases lay between the germline ends. The CDR3 covers 14 residues. The V gene's germline CDR1 is MNHNS and CDR2 SASEGT. Here the CDR3 DNA reads TGTGCCAGCAGTGATTCAGGGCTCTCCTACGAGCAGTACTTC. Translated, it gives CASSDSGLSYEQYF.

V usage is TRBV27 and J usage is TRBJ2-7, with D possibly matching TRBD2 (5 bases). Germline V gives CDR1 MNHEY, CDR2 SMNVEV (reference sequence). V was trimmed by 1 base and J by 6 bases, leaving 13 bases between them. The CDR3 covers 14 residues. CDR3 in DNA: TGTGCCAGCAGTTTATTGGGGAGTGATGGCGAGCAGTACTTC. Amino acids: CASSLLGSDGEQYF.

This clone was detected once. This sequence joins TRBV7-2 and TRBJ2-2; the D is unclear. Between the trimmed V and J ends, which lost 0 bases and 3 bases, there was a span of 5 bases. Germline CDR1 is SGHTA and CDR2 is FQGNSA. This CDR3 contains 14 residues. The CDR3 spells CASSLARDTGELFF. The CDR3 nucleotides are TGTGCCAGCAGCTTAGCTCGGGACACCGGGGAGCTGTTTTTT.

The V and J genes are TRBV28 and TRBJ2-7; 9 bases agree with TRBD1. After removal of 4 bases from V and 0 bases from J, the junction contained 7 bases not matched to a gene. CDR1 MDHEN and CDR2 SYDVKM come from the germline V gene. The CDR3 contains 16 residues. CDR3 residues: CASSSTGTGTSYEQYF. The CDR3 region has the DNA TGTGCCAGCAGTTCGACCGGGACAGGGACCTCCTACGAGCAGTACTTC.

The rearrangement uses TRBV30 and TRBJ2-3, with TRBD2 as a possible D gene (7 bases). Per the germline V gene, CDR1 is GTSNPN and CDR2 is SVGIG (reference sequence). CDR3 length equals 14 residues. The germline V and J ends were trimmed by 3 bases and 4 bases, with 14 bases remaining between them. This CDR3 is CAWSERGGADTQYF. The DNA of the CDR3 is TGTGCCTGGAGCGAGAGGGGGGGCGCAGATACGCAGTATTTT.

This chain connects TRBV5-4 to TRBJ2-7, with D tentatively TRBD1 (6 bases). The V end was cut by 4 bases, the J end by 1 base, with 12 bases between. Germline V CDR1 and CDR2: SGHNT, YYREEE (reference sequence). The CDR3 contains 14 residues. The CDR3 here is CASSPQTGSYEQYF. The CDR3 DNA is TGTGCCAGCAGCCCACAGACAGGTTCCTACGAGCAGTACTTC.

This clone was detected only once. The chain recombines TRBV27 with TRBJ2-3; unclear D gene. The V gene's germline CDR1 is MNHEY and CDR2 SMNVEV (reference sequence). This CDR3 spans 14 amino acids. V was trimmed by 4 bases and J by 9 bases, leaving 17 bases between them. The CDR3 nucleotides are TGTGCCAGCAGTTCTCCACTCCTTTCAAACACGCAGTATTTT. It is translated as CASSSPLLSNTQYF.

This clone was seen just once. The V and J genes are TRBV19 and TRBJ1-2; 8 bases map to TRBD1. The CDR3 consists of 14 residues. With 8 bases clipped from V and 3 bases from J, the junction kept 8 bases outside the gene matches. Germline CDR1 and CDR2: LNHDA and SQIVND (reference sequence). CDR3 nucleotide sequence: TGTGCCAGTCTCCAGGGGGCTGAGTACTATGGCTACACCTTC. Translation gives CASLQGAEYYGYTF.

The chain joins TRBV6-1 to TRBJ2-7; 11 bases agree with TRBD2. V lost 4 bases, J lost 5 bases, and 10 bases stayed unmatched. This CDR3 is 16 amino acids long. Germline V gene lookup returns CDR1 MNHNS and CDR2 SASEGT. This chain's CDR3 is CASSVFRLAGLHEQYF. For the CDR3, the DNA is TGTGCCAGCAGTGTATTCCGACTAGCGGGGTTACACGAGCAGTACTTC.

The J gene is TRBJ2-7, the V gene TRBV5-1, with TRBD1 identical over 8 bases. Germline CDR1 and CDR2: SGHRS and YFSETQ. The length of the CDR3 is 16 residues. With V trimmed by 0 bases and J by 3 bases, 8 bases remained unmatched. This CDR3 is CASSLAAGGLSYEQYF. DNA of the CDR3: TGCGCCAGCAGCTTGGCGGCAGGGGGCTTAAGCTACGAGCAGTACTTC.

This clone showed up just once. The chain uses TRBV5-1 and TRBJ2-7; 7 positions agree with TRBD2. From germline, CDR1 is SGHRS and CDR2 YFSETQ. CDR3 length equals 15 residues. The trim removed 1 base at V and 2 bases at J, leaving 6 bases unmatched. CDR3 DNA: TGCGCCAGCAGCTTGTGGCAGGGAGGGACCTACGAGCAGTACTTC. It encodes CASSLWQGGTYEQYF.

J is TRBJ2-2 and V is TRBV6-1; 8 nucleotides align to TRBD2. Trimming took 4 bases from V and 1 from J; bases not matched to a gene: 5. The germline CDR1 and CDR2 sequences are MNHNS and SASEGT. There are 16 residues in the CDR3. CDR3 in amino acids: CASSGTTSGNTGELFF. The CDR3 nucleotides read TGTGCCAGCAGTGGGACCACTAGCGGGAACACCGGGGAGCTGTTTTTT.

The V call is TRBV5-4, the J call TRBJ2-7, with 8 bases identical to TRBD1. V lost 0 bases and J lost 3; bases outside the gene matches: 5. The CDR3 is 15 residues long. CDR1 and CDR2 from the germline V gene are SGHNT and YYREEE (reference sequence). In nucleotides, the CDR3 is TGTGCCAGCAGCTTGGGGGACAGGAAGATCTACGAGCAGTACTTC. Translation gives CASSLGDRKIYEQYF. Based on the CDR3 plus reference TRBV5-4 and TRBJ2-7, the full variable domain is ETGVTQSPTHLIKTRGQQVTLRCSSQSGHNTVSWYQQALGQGPQFIFQYYREEENGRGNFPPRFSGLQFPNYSSELNVNALELDDSALYLCASSLGDRKIYEQYFGPGTRLTVT.

The count of this clone is one. The rearrangement joins TRBV4-1 to TRBJ1-1; D is uncertain. V was pared by 0 bases and J by 5 bases, with 10 bases between. The CDR3 spans 14 residues. Germline V CDR1 and CDR2: MGHRA, YSYEKL. The CDR3 sequence: CASSQESSETEAFF. In nucleotides, the CDR3 is TGCGCCAGCAGCCAAGAATCAAGTGAGACTGAAGCTTTCTTT.